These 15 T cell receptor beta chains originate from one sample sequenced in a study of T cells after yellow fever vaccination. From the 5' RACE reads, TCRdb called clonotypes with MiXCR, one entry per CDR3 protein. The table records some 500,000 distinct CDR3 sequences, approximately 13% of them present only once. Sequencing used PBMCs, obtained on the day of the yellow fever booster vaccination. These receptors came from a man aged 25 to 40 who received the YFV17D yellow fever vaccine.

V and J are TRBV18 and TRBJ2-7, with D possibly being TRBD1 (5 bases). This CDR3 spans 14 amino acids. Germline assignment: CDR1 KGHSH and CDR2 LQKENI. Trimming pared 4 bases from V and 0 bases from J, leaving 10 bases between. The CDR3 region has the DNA TGTGCCAGCTCACTCACGACAGTCTCCTACGAGCAGTACTTC. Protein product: CASSLTTVSYEQYF.

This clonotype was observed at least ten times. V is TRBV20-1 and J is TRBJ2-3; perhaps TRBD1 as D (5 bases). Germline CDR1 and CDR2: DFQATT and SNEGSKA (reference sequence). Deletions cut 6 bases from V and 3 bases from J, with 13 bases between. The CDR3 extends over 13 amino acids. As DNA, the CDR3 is TGCAGTGCCTCCGGCCAGGGAACAGATACGCAGTATTTT. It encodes CSASGQGTDTQYF.

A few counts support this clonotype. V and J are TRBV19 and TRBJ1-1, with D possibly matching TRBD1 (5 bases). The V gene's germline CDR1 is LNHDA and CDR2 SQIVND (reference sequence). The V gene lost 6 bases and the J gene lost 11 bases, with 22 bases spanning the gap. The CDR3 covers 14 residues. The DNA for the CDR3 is TGTGCCAGTAGCCGAAATCCCGGGGCGGCCCTGGCTTTCTTT. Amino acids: CASSRNPGAALAFF.

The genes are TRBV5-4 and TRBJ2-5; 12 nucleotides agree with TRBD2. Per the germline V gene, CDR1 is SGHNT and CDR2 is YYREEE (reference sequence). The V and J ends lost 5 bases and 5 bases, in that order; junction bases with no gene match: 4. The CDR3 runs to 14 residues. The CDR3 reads CASRTSGSAETQYF. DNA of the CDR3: TGTGCCAGCAGGACTAGCGGGAGTGCTGAGACCCAGTACTTC.

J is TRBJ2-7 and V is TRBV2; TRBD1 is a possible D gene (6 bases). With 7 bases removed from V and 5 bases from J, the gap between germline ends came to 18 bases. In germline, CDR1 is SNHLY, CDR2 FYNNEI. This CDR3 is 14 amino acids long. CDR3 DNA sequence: TGTGCCAGCAACTTAGGACAGTCCGCCCACGAGCAGTACTTC. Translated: CASNLGQSAHEQYF.

The CDR3 nucleotides read TGTGCCAGCACCCTAAGGGTAGTAGCCTACAATGAGCAGTTCTTC. It encodes CASTLRVVAYNEQFF. The V gene is TRBV12-3 or TRBV12-4, the J gene TRBJ2-1; D not certain. V lost 7 bases and J 2 bases, leaving 15 bases between the germline ends. The CDR3 is 15 residues long.

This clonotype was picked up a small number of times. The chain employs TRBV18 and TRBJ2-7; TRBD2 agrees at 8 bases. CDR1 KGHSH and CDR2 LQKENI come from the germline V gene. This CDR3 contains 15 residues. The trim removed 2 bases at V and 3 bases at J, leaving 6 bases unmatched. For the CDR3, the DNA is TGTGCCAGCTCACCATCGGGAGGGCCGGGCTACGAGCAGTACTTC. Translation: CASSPSGGPGYEQYF.

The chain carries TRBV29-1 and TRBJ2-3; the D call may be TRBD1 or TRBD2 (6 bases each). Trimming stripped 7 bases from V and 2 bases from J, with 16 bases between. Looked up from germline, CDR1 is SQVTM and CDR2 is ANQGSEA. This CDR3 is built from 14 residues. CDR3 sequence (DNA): TGCAGCGCCCGGGGGCGGGCTTCCACAGATACGCAGTATTTT. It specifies CSARGRASTDTQYF.

CDR3 sequence (DNA): TGTGCCACCGGTCGTAATGAAAAACTGTTTTTT. Protein product: CATGRNEKLFF. The V call is TRBV15, the J call TRBJ1-4; unclear D gene. Germline lookup yields CDR1 LNHNV and CDR2 YYDKDF (reference sequence). V was shortened by 8 bases and J by 4 bases, with 5 bases between the two germline ends. The CDR3 has 11 amino acids.

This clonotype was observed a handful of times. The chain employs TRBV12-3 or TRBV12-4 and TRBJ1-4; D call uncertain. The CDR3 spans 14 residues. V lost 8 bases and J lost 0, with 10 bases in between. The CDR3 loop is CASRERATNEKLFF. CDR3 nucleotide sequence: TGTGCCAGCCGGGAGCGGGCAACTAATGAAAAACTGTTTTTT.

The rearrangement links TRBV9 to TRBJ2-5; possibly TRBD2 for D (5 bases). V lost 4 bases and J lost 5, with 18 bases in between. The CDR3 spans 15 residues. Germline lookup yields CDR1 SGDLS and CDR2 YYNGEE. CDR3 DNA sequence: TGTGCCAGCAGCACGCCGGGAAATTGGAGGGAGACCCAGTACTTC. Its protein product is CASSTPGNWRETQYF.

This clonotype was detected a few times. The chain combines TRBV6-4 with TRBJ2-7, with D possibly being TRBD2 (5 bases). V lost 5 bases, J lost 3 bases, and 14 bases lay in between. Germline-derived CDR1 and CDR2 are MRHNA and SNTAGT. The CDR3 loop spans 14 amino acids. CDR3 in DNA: TGTGCCAGCAGTCCCCGGTACGGGGACTACGAGCAGTACTTC. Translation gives CASSPRYGDYEQYF.

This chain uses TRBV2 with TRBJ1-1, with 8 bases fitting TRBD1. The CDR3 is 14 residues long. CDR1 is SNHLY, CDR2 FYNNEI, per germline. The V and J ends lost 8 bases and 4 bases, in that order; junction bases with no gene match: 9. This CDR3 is CASLDRGVGTEAFF. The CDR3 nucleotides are TGTGCCAGCCTAGACAGGGGAGTAGGCACTGAAGCTTTCTTT.

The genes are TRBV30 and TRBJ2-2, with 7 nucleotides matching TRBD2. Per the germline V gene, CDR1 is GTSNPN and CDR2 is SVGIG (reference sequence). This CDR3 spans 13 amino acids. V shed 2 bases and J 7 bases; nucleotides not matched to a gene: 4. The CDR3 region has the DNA TGTGCCTGGAGTAGACTAGCTGGCGGGGAGCTGTTTTTT. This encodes CAWSRLAGGELFF.

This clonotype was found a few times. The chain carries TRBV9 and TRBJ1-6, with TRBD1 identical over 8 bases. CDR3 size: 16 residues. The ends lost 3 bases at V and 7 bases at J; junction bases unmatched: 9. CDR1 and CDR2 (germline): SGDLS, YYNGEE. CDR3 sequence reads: CASSGPGQGSNSPLHF. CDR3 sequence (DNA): TGTGCCAGCAGCGGACCTGGACAGGGTAGCAATTCACCCCTCCACTTT.